The TCR beta chain under discussion was sequenced for a study of intratumoral heterogeneity in liver cancer. About the study as a whole: Across the full approximately 15-patient cohort, most patients were male and a median age of around 63 years was recorded. To examine intratumor heterogeneity, the study integrated RNA-seq, DNA sequencing, TCR-seq and SNP array data obtained from multiple regions of hepatocellular carcinoma specimens. The full cohort included 71 multiregional samples from 14 HCC patients, consisting of 51 tumoral regions and 20 adjacent nontumoral regions.

Comment on this clone: Its binding antigen is unknown. There are no base qualities to consult, and no much larger clone falls within one base.

The immunoSEQ assay was used to sequence TCR beta chain CDR3 regions from genomic DNA. Primers annealing to V and J segments amplified rearranged VDJ segments. The paper's processing steps were these. Clonality and richness metrics were computed with the ImmunoSeq Analyzer software. Clones with differential abundance between regions were identified with Fisher's exact test combined with a beta-binomial method for additional stringency. In TCRdb, the immuneACCESS table is reduced to in-frame sequences with V and J assigned. These tables do not hold every clone; where another copy was compared, an unresolved V gene accounts for under half, and the others remain unexplained. That table supplies the V and J calls and clone size; D and trimming were determined from the DNA. The sample table records about 20,000 clones; just under 75% of these occur just once. About a sixth of the sample is taken by the ten largest.

On the study overall, not on this receptor specifically: The authors noted a relatively low number of patients and under-sampled tumor-infiltrating lymphocyte representation as limitations.

Every patient had early-stage hepatocellular carcinoma and went to surgical resection without receiving any prior therapy. Sampled areas lacked macroscopic evidence of necrosis or hemorrhage. Multiple regions from a couple of patients were subjected to TCR sequencing (ImmunoSeq). Frozen resection tissue samples were collected at a distance of at least 1 cm from each other. Samples labelled N were derived from nontumoral liver tissue adjacent to the tumor. Genomic DNA was extracted from bulk tissue using the DNeasy blood and tissue kit. Germline trimming: 3 bases from V, 4 bases from J; junction bases outside gene matches: 1. The CDR3 holds 13 amino acids from the cysteine to the phenylalanine. The only DNA kept is the CDR3, 39 bases in frame from the first base. In the germline V gene (reference sequence), CDR1 corresponds to MNHEY and CDR2 to SMNVEV.

The sequence joins TRBV27 to TRBJ2-7, and 9 junction bases match TRBD2. The sequenced sample was tumor-adjacent normal tissue, obtained before any cancer treatment. The sequence was collected from a woman aged 65 to 85 with hepatocellular carcinoma. DNA sequence: TGTGCCAGCAGTTTTACTAGCGGGTACGAGCAGTACTTC. Translated, it reads CASSFTSGYEQYF.